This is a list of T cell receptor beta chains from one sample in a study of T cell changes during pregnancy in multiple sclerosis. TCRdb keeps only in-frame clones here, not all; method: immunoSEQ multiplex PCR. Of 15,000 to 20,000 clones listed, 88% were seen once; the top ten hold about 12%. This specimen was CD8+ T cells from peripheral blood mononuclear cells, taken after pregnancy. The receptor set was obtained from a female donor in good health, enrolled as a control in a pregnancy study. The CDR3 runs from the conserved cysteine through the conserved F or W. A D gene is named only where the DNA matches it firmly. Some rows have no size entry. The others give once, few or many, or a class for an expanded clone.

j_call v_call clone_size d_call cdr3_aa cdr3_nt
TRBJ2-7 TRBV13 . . CASRGGSYEQYF TGTGCCAGCAGAGGCGGGTCCTACGAGCAGTACTTC
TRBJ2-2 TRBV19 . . CASSPLSPVTGELFF TGTGCCAGTAGTCCGCTGAGCCCGGTCACCGGGGAGCTGTTTTTT
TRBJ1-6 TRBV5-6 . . CASSSSGTNSPLHF TGTGCCAGCAGCTCCAGCGGGACCAACTCACCCCTCCACTTT
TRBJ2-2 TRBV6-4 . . CASSDGQTAAGELFF TGTGCCAGCAGTGACGGACAGACGGCGGCCGGGGAGCTGTTTTTT
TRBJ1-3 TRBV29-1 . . CSSSGEAGNTIYF TGCAGCTCCTCGGGGGAAGCTGGAAACACCATATATTTT
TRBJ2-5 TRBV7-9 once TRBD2 CASSGAVSGGGETQYF TGTGCCAGCAGCGGAGCGGTTAGCGGGGGGGGAGAGACCCAGTACTTC
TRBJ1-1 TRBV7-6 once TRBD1 CASSLDGAGGTEAFF TGTGCCAGCAGCTTAGATGGGGCAGGGGGCACTGAAGCTTTCTTT
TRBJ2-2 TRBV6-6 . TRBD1 CAIPTGITGELFF TGTGCCATCCCGACAGGGATAACCGGGGAGCTGTTTTTT
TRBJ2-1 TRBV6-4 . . CASSDSAISTANEQFF TGTGCCAGCAGTGACTCTGCGATAAGTACAGCCAATGAGCAGTTCTTC
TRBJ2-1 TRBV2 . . CATQDRYNEQFF TGTGCCACCCAGGACAGATACAATGAGCAGTTCTTC
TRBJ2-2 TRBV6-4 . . CASRAPGSKNTGELFF TGTGCCAGCAGGGCCCCCGGGTCGAAGAACACCGGGGAGCTGTTTTTT
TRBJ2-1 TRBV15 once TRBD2 CATSRGGGSSYNEQFF TGTGCCACCAGCAGAGGCGGCGGGAGCTCCTACAATGAGCAGTTCTTC
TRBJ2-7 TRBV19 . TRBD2 CASRPGLAVPDYEQYF TGTGCCAGTAGACCGGGACTAGCTGTTCCCGACTACGAGCAGTACTTC
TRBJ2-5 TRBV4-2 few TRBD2 CASSQEPRLAGGLRETQYF TGTGCCAGCAGCCAGGAACCTAGACTAGCGGGAGGGCTGAGGGAGACCCAGTACTTC
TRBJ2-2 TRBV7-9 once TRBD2 CASSSGTSQLMGELFF TGTGCCAGCAGCTCAGGGACTAGCCAGCTAATGGGGGAGCTGTTTTTT
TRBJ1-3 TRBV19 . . CASSIDPSSWSTIYF TGTGCCAGTAGTATAGATCCGTCCAGCTGGAGCACCATATATTTT
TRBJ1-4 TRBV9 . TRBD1 CASSGGQPYEKLFF TGTGCCAGCAGCGGGGGACAGCCATATGAAAAACTGTTTTTT
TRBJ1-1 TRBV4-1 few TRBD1 CASSPLGQGKNTEAFF TGCGCCAGCAGCCCGCTAGGACAGGGGAAGAACACTGAAGCTTTCTTT
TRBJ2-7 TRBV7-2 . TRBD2 CASSFTSGAYEQYF TGTGCCAGCAGCTTTACTAGCGGGGCCTACGAGCAGTACTTC
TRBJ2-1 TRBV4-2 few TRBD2 CASSQDALAGGNEQFF TGTGCCAGCAGCCAAGATGCACTAGCGGGGGGAAATGAGCAGTTCTTC
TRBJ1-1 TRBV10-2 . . CASRYSMNTEAFF TGCGCCAGCAGGTATAGCATGAACACTGAAGCTTTCTTT
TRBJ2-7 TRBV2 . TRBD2 CASSPTSGRTYEQYF TGTGCCAGCAGCCCCACTAGCGGCCGGACCTACGAGCAGTACTTC
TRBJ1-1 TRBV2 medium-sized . CASMREWGGEAFF TGTGCCAGTATGAGGGAATGGGGAGGTGAAGCTTTCTTT
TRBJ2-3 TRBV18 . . CASSWDSRAPDTQYF TGTGCCAGCTCGTGGGACTCCAGAGCCCCAGATACGCAGTATTTT
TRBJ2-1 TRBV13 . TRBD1 CASSPRTGGPYNEQFF TGTGCCAGCAGCCCAAGGACAGGGGGCCCCTACAATGAGCAGTTCTTC
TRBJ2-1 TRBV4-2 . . CASSQEAPPSIGGEQFF TGTGCCAGCAGCCAAGAAGCGCCTCCTTCCATAGGCGGTGAGCAGTTCTTC
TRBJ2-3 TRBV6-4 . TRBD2 CASSELASGSGTDTQYF TGTGCCAGCAGTGAGTTGGCTAGCGGGAGTGGCACAGATACGCAGTATTTT
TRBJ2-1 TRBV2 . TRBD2 CASSDTSGGYNEQFF TGTGCCAGCAGTGACACTAGCGGGGGTTACAATGAGCAGTTCTTC
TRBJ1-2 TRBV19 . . CASSPAGSNYGYTF TGTGCCAGTAGTCCCGCGGGATCTAACTATGGCTACACCTTC
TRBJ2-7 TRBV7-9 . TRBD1 CASSSPPDRGRHEQYF TGTGCCAGCAGCTCCCCCCCGGACAGGGGACGGCACGAGCAGTACTTC
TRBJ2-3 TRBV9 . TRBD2 CASSVGSGRGGSDTQYF TGTGCCAGCAGCGTAGGGTCTGGGCGGGGGGGCTCAGATACGCAGTATTTT
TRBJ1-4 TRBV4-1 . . CASSPTGVGEKLFF TGCGCCAGCAGCCCAACGGGGGTAGGGGAAAAACTGTTTTTT
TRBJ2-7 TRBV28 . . CASSPTTEIQVEQYF TGTGCCAGCAGTCCAACGACAGAGATACAGGTCGAGCAGTACTTC
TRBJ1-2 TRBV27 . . CASSLSIGQTEGYTF TGTGCCAGCAGTTTATCGATAGGACAGACGGAGGGCTACACCTTC
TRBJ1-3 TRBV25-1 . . CASSDGEEAATIYF TGTGCCAGCAGTGATGGCGAGGAGGCGGCCACCATATATTTT
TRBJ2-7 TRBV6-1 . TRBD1 CASSELGQGWYEQYF TGTGCCAGCAGTGAACTGGGACAGGGGTGGTACGAGCAGTACTTC
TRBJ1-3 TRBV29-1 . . CSVSPTGPFGNTIYF TGCAGCGTTTCCCCGACAGGCCCATTTGGAAACACCATATATTTT
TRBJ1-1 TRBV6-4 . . CASSESGDNTEAFF TGTGCCAGCAGTGAGTCGGGGGACAACACTGAAGCTTTCTTT
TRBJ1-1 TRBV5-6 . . CASSFLTGLDTEAFF TGTGCCAGCAGCTTTTTAACAGGGCTGGACACTGAAGCTTTCTTT
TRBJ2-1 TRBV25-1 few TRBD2 CASSSKAGGNYNEQFF TGTGCCAGCAGCTCGAAAGCGGGGGGCAACTACAATGAGCAGTTCTTC
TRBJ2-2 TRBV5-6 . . CASSLVPGAPTGELFF TGTGCCAGCAGCTTGGTTCCGGGAGCCCCCACCGGGGAGCTGTTTTTT
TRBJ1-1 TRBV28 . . CASSFQGTGTEAFF TGTGCCAGCAGTTTCCAGGGCACCGGCACTGAAGCTTTCTTT
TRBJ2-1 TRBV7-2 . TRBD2 CASSSLAGTSSYNEQFF TGTGCCAGCAGCTCCTTAGCGGGAACCAGCTCCTACAATGAGCAGTTCTTC
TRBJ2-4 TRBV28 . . CASSLVSSVKNIQYF TGTGCCAGCAGTTTAGTAAGCTCCGTAAAAAACATTCAGTACTTC
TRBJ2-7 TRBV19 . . CASTVPSSGEQYF TGTGCCAGTACCGTCCCTTCCTCGGGGGAGCAGTACTTC